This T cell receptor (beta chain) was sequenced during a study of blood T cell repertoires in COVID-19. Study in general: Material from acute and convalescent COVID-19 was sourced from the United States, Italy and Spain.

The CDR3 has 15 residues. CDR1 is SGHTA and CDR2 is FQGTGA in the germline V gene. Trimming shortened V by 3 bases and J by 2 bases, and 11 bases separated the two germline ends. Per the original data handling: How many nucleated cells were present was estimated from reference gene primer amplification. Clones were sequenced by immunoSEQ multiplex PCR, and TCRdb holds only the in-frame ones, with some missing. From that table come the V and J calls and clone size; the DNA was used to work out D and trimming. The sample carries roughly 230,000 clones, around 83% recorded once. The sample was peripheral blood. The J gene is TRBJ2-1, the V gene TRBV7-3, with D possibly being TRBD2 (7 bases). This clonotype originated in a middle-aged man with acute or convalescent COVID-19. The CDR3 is CASSFLGGAYNEQFF. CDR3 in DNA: TGTGCCAGCAGCTTTTTAGGGGGGGCCTACAATGAGCAGTTCTTC.